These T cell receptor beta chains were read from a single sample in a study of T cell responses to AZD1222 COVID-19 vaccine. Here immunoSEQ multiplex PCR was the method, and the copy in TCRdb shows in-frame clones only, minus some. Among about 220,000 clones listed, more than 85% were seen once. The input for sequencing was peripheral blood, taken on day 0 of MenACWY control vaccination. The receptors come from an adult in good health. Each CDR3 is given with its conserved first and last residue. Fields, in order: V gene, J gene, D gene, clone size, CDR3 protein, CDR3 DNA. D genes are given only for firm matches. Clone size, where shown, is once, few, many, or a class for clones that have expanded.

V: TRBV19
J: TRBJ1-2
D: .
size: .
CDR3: CASVRATGKGYTF
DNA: TGTGCCAGTGTCCGGGCGACAGGAAAGGGCTACACCTTC

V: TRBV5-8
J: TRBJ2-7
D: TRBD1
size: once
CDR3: CASSRDRGYSYEQYF
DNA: TGTGCCAGCAGCCGGGACAGGGGGTACTCCTACGAGCAGTACTTC

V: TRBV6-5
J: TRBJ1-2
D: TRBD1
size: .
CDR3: CASSDSTGRYGYTF
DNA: TGTGCCAGCAGTGACTCGACAGGGCGGTATGGCTACACCTTC

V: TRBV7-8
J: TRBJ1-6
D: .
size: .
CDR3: CASSSLGPNSPLHF
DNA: TGTGCCAGCAGCTCCCTGGGTCCGAATTCACCCCTCCACTTT

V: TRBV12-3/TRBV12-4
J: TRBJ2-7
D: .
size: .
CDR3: CASSLVEGIEQYF
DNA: TGTGCCAGCAGTTTAGTTGAGGGGATCGAGCAGTACTTC

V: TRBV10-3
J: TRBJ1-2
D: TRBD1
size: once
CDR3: CAISKGQDRYGYTF
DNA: TGTGCCATCAGCAAGGGACAGGATAGGTATGGCTACACCTTC

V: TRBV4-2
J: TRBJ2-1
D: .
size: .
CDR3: CASSPQFASSYNEQFF
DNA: TGTGCCAGCAGCCCCCAATTCGCCAGTTCCTACAATGAGCAGTTCTTC

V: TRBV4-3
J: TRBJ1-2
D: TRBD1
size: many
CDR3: CASSQDRTGGVYGYTF
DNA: TGCGCCAGCAGCCAAGATCGGACAGGGGGTGTTTATGGCTACACCTTC

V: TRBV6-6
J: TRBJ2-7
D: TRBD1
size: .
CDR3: CASRPPGGAYLGQYF
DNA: TGTGCCAGCAGGCCTCCAGGGGGCGCTTATTTGGGGCAGTACTTC

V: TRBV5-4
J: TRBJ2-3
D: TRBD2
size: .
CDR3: CASSYDLAGGTDTQYF
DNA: TGTGCCAGCAGCTACGATCTAGCGGGAGGCACAGATACGCAGTATTTT

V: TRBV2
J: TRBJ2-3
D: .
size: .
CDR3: CASREHFQSTDTQYF
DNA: TGTGCCAGCAGGGAACACTTCCAGAGCACAGATACGCAGTATTTT

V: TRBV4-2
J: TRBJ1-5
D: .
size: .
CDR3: CASSQVGGNQPQHF
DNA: TGTGCCAGCAGCCAAGTGGGAGGCAATCAGCCCCAGCATTTT

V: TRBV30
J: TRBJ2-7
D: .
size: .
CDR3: CAWSVTRVYEQYF
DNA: TGTGCCTGGAGTGTAACCAGGGTCTACGAGCAGTACTTC

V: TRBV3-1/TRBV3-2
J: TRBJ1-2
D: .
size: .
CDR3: CASSQDLRGVGYTF
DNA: TGTGCCAGCAGCCAAGATCTTAGGGGGGTCGGCTACACCTTC

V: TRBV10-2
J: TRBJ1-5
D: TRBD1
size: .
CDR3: CATQIDRGRNQPQHF
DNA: TGCGCCACCCAAATCGACAGGGGGCGAAATCAGCCCCAGCATTTT

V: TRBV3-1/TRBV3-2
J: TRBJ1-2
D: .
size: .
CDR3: CASSQDSQGTGGYTF
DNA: TGTGCCAGCAGCCAAGATTCCCAGGGGACGGGTGGCTACACCTTC

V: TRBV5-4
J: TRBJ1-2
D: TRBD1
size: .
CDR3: CASSFGTVVYGYTF
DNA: TGTGCCAGCAGCTTCGGGACAGTAGTCTATGGCTACACCTTC

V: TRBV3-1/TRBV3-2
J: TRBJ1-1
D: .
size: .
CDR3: CASSQDLWQEVNTEAFF
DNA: TGTGCCAGCAGCCAAGATCTCTGGCAGGAGGTGAACACTGAAGCTTTCTTT

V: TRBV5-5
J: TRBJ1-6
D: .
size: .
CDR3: CASSLVWGTDSPLHF
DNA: TGTGCCAGCAGCTTGGTTTGGGGTACAGATTCACCCCTCCACTTT

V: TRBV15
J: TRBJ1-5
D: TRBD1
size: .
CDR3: CATREGQVGQPQHF
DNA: TGTGCCACCAGGGAGGGACAGGTCGGTCAGCCCCAGCATTTT

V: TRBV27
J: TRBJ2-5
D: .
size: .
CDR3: CASSWGPRQGTQYF
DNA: TGTGCCAGCAGTTGGGGACCACGGCAAGGGACCCAGTACTTC

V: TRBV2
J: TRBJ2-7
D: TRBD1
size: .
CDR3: CASSVSPDRRRPYEQYF
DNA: TGTGCCAGCAGTGTTAGCCCGGACAGGAGAAGACCCTACGAGCAGTACTTC

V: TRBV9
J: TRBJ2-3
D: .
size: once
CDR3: CASSLSGSTDTQYF
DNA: TGTGCCAGCAGCCTTAGCGGTAGCACAGATACGCAGTATTTT

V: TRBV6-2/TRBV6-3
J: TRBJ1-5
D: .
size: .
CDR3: CASSYVGTAYAPQHF
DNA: TGTGCCAGCAGTTACGTGGGTACCGCTTATGCGCCCCAGCATTTT

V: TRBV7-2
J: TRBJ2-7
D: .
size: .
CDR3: CASSFGQLPTYEQYF
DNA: TGTGCCAGCAGCTTCGGACAGCTCCCTACCTACGAGCAGTACTTC

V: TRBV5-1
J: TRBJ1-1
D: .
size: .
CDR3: CASTDRVGNTEAFF
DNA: TGCGCCAGCACCGACCGAGTAGGGAACACTGAAGCTTTCTTT

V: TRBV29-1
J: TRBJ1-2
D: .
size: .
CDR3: CSVESRLFGYTF
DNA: TGCAGCGTTGAAAGTCGGCTATTTGGCTACACCTTC

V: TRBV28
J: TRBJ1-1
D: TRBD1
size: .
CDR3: CASSLYRGREAFF
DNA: TGTGCCAGCAGTTTATACAGGGGGCGTGAAGCTTTCTTT

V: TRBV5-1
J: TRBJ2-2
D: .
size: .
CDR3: CASSPNEGELFF
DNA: TGCGCCAGCAGCCCTAACGAAGGGGAGCTGTTTTTT

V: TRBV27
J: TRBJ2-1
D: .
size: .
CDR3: CASSLGVRFEQFF
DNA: TGTGCCAGCAGTTTAGGAGTCCGATTTGAGCAGTTCTTC

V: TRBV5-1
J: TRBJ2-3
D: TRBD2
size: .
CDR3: CASSPGLAQRTDTQYF
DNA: TGCGCCAGCAGCCCCGGACTAGCTCAACGCACAGATACGCAGTATTTT

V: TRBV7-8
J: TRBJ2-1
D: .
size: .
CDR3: CASSLSGGTWDNEFF
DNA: TGTGCCAGCAGCTTATCGGGGGGTACTTGGGACAACGAGTTCTTC

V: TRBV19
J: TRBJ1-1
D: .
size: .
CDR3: CAVFEFRGGTEAFF
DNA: TGTGCCGTCTTCGAATTTCGGGGCGGCACTGAAGCTTTCTTT

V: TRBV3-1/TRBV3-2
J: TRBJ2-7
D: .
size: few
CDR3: CASSQEAGHYEQYF
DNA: TGTGCCAGCAGCCAAGAAGCGGGACACTACGAGCAGTACTTC

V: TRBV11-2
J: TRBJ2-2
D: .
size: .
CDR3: CASSLENAGELFF
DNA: TGTGCCAGCAGCTTAGAAAACGCGGGGGAGCTGTTTTTT

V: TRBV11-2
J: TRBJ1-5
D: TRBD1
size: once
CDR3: CASSAGTADYSNQPQHF
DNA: TGTGCCAGCAGCGCCGGGACAGCAGATTATAGCAATCAGCCCCAGCATTTT

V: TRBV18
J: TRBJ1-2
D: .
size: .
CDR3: CASSPARGNYGYTF
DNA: TGTGCCAGCTCACCTGCGAGGGGTAACTATGGCTACACCTTC

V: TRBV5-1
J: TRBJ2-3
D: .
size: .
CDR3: CASSFREGGTDTQYF
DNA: TGCGCCAGCAGCTTCAGGGAGGGGGGCACAGATACGCAGTATTTT

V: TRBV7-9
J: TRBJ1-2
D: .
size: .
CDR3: CASSFDRARGGYTF
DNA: TGTGCCAGCAGCTTCGATAGGGCGCGGGGAGGCTACACCTTC

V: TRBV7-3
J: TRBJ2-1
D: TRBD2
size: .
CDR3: CASSLDRTSGSNEQFF
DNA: TGTGCCAGCAGCTTAGACCGGACTAGTGGGAGCAATGAGCAGTTCTTC

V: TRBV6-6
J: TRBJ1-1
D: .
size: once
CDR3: CASMRAEAFF
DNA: TGTGCCAGCATGCGGGCCGAAGCTTTCTTT

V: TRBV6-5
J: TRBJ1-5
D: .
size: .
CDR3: CASKARGGQPQHF
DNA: TGTGCCAGCAAAGCCAGGGGCGGACAGCCCCAGCATTTT

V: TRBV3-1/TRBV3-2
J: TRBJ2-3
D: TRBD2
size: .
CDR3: CASSQGYLAGDTQYF
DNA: TGTGCCAGCAGCCAAGGATACCTAGCGGGGGATACGCAGTATTTT

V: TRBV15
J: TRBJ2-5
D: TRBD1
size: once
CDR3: CATSSTGTGRETQYF
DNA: TGTGCCACCAGCAGTACCGGGACAGGGCGGGAGACCCAGTACTTC

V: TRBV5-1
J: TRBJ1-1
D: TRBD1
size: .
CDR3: CASSVTGSGTEAFF
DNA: TGCGCCAGCAGCGTGACAGGGTCGGGCACTGAAGCTTTCTTT

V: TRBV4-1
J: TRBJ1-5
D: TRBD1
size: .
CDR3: CASNVWRDSNQPQHF
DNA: TGCGCCAGCAATGTCTGGCGGGACAGTAATCAGCCCCAGCATTTT

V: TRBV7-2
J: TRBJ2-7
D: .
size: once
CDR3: CASSRTTLTYEQYF
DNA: TGTGCCAGCAGTCGGACTACCCTAACTTACGAGCAGTACTTC

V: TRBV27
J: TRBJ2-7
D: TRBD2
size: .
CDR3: CASSPAGSNSYEQYF
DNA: TGTGCCAGCAGTCCAGCGGGGAGTAACTCCTACGAGCAGTACTTC